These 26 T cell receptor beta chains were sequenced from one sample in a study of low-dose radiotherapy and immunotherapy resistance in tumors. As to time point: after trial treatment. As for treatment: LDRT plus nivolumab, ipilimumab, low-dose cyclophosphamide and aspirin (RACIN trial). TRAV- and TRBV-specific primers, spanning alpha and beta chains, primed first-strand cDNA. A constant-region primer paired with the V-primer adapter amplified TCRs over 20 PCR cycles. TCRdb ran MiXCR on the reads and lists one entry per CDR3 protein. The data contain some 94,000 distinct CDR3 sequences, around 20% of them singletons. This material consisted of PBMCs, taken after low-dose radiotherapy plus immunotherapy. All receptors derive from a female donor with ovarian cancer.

CDR3 protein: CASSIAGIGTEAFF. CDR3 in DNA: TGTGCCAGTAGTATAGCCGGGATCGGGACTGAAGCTTTCTTT. The genes are TRBV19 and TRBJ1-1; no definite D call. Germline CDR1 LNHDA, CDR2 SQIVND (reference sequence). The CDR3 has 14 amino acids. Trimming removed 1 base at V and 5 bases at J, with 11 bases between.

The CDR3 sequence: CSARDLGTGDSPLHF. CDR3 DNA: TGCAGTGCTAGAGATTTGGGGACAGGGGATTCACCCCTCCACTTT. The chain has TRBV20-1 and TRBJ1-6; 10 nucleotides agree with TRBD1. Germline lookup yields CDR1 DFQATT and CDR2 SNEGSKA (reference sequence). The V and J ends lost 0 bases and 8 bases, in that order; junction bases with no gene match: 4. CDR3 size: 15 residues.

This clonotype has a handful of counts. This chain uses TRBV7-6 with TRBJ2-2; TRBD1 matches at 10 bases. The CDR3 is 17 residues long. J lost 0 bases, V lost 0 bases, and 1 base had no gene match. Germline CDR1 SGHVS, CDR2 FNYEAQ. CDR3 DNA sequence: TGTGCCAGCAGCTTAGCAGGACAGGGGGCGAACACCGGGGAGCTGTTTTTT. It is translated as CASSLAGQGANTGELFF.

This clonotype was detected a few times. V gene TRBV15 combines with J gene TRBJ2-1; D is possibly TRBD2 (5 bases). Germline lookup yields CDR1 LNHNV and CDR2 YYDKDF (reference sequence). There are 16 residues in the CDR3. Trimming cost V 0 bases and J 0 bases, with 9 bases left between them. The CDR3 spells CATSRDLAASYNEQFF. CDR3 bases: TGTGCCACCAGCAGAGATCTAGCAGCCTCCTACAATGAGCAGTTCTTC.

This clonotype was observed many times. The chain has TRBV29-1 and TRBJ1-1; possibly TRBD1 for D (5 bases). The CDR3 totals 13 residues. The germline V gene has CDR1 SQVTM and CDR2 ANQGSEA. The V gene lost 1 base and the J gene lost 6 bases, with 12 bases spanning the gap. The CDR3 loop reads CSVEVGDWAEAFF. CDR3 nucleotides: TGCAGCGTTGAAGTAGGGGATTGGGCTGAAGCTTTCTTT.

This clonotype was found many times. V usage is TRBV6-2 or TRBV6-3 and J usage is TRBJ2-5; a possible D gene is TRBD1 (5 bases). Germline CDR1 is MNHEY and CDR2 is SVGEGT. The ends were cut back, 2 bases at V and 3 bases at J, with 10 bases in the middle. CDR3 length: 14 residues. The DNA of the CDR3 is TGTGCCAGCAGTTACAGGTCCAGGGAAGAGACCCAGTACTTC. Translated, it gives CASSYRSREETQYF.

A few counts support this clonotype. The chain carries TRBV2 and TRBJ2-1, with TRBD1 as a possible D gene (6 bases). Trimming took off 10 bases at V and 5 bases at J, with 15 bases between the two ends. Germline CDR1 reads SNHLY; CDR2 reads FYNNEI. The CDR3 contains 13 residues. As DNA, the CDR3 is TGTGCCACCCACCGGGACACTAACAATGAGCAGTTCTTC. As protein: CATHRDTNNEQFF.

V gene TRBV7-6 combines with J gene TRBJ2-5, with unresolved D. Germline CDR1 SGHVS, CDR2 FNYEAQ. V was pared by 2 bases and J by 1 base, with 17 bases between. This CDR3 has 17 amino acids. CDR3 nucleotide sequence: TGTGCCAGCAGCTTATACGGAAGAACTCTCCTCCAAGAGACCCAGTACTTC. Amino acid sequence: CASSLYGRTLLQETQYF.

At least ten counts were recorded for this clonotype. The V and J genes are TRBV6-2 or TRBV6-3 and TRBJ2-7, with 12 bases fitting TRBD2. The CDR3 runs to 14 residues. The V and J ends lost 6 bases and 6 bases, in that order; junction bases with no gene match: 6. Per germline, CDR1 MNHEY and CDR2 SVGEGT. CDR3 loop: CASRTSGRTFEQYF. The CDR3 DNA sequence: TGTGCCAGCAGAACTAGCGGGAGGACTTTCGAGCAGTACTTC.

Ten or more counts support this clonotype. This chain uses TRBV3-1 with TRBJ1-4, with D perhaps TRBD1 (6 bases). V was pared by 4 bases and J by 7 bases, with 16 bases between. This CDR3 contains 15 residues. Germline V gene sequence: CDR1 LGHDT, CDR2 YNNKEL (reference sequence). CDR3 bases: TGTGCCAGCAGCCCCTCCCCAGGGGCTGGTGAAAAACTGTTTTTT. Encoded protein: CASSPSPGAGEKLFF.

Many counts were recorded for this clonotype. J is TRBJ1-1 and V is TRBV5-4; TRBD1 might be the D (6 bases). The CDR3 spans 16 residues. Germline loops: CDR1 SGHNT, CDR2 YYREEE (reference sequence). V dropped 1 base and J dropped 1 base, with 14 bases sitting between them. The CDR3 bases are TGTGCCAGCAGCTTGAGGGGGGCAGGGGAGAACACTGAAGCTTTCTTT. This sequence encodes CASSLRGAGENTEAFF.

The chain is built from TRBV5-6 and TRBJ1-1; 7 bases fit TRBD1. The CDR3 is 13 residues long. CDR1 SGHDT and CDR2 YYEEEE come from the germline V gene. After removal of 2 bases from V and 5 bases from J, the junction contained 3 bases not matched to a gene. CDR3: CASSLSGGTEAFF. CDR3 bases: TGTGCCAGCAGCTTATCAGGGGGGACTGAAGCTTTCTTT. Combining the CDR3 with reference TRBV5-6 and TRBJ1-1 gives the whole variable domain DAGVTQSPTHLIKTRGQQVTLRCSPKSGHDTVSWYQQALGQGPQFIFQYYEEEERQRGNFPDRFSGHQFPNYSSELNVNALLLGDSALYLCASSLSGGTEAFFGQGTRLTVV.

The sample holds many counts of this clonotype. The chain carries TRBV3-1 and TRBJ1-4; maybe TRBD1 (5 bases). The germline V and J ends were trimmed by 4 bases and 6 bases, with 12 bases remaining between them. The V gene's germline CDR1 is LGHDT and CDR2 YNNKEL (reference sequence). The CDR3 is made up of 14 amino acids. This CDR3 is CASSRRGAYEKLFF. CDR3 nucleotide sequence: TGTGCCAGCAGCCGGAGAGGGGCTTATGAAAAACTGTTTTTT.

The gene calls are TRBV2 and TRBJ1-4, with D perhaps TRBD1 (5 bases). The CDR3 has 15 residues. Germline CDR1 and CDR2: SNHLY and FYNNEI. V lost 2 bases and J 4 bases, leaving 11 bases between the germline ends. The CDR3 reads CASSEIGGNNEKLFF. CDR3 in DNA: TGTGCCAGCAGTGAAATTGGGGGGAATAATGAAAAACTGTTTTTT.

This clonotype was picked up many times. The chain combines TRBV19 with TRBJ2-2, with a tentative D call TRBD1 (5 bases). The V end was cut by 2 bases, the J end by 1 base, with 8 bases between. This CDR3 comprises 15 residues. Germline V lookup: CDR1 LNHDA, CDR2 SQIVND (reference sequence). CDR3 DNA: TGTGCCAGTAGTATACGACAGATGAACACCGGGGAGCTGTTTTTT. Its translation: CASSIRQMNTGELFF. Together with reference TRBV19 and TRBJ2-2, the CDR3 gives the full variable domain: DGGITQSPKYLFRKEGQNVTLSCEQNLNHDAMYWYRQDPGQGLRLIYYSQIVNDFQKGDIAEGYSVSREKKESFPLTVTSAQKNPTAFYLCASSIRQMNTGELFFGEGSRLTVL.

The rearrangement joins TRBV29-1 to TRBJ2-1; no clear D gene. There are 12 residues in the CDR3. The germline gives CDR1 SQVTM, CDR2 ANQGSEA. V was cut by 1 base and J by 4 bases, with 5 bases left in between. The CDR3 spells CSVEGSYNEQFF. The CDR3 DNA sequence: TGCAGCGTTGAAGGCAGTTACAATGAGCAGTTCTTC.

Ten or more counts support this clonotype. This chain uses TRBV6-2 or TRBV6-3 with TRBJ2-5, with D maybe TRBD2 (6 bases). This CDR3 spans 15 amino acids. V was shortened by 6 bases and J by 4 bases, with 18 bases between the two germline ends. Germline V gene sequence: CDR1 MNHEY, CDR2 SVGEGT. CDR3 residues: CASSPLWGVSETQYF. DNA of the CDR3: TGTGCCAGCAGCCCTCTCTGGGGGGTCTCAGAGACCCAGTACTTC.

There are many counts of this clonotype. CDR3 protein: CASSLVRRTSTDTQYF. CDR3 sequence (DNA): TGTGCCAGCAGCTTGGTTCGGAGAACTAGCACAGATACGCAGTATTTT. The rearrangement uses TRBV5-8 and TRBJ2-3; D unresolved. The CDR3 sequence is 16 residues long. The germline gives CDR1 SGHTS, CDR2 YDEGEE. Trimming took off 0 bases at V and 0 bases at J, with 11 bases between the two ends.

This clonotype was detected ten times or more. The CDR3 region has the DNA TGCGCCAGCAGCCCACGACAGGGGAGCTCCTACGAGCAGTACTTC. This codes for CASSPRQGSSYEQYF. The chain uses TRBV5-1 and TRBJ2-7; 8 bases fit TRBD1. The V and J ends lost 4 bases and 0 bases, in that order; junction bases with no gene match: 6. CDR1 is SGHRS, CDR2 YFSETQ, per germline. The CDR3 contains 15 residues.

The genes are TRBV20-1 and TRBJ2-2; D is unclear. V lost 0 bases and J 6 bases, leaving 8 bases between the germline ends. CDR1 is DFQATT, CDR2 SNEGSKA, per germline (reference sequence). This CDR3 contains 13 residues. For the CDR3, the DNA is TGCAGTGCTAGAGATTTTGGGGCCGGGGAGCTGTTTTTT. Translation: CSARDFGAGELFF.

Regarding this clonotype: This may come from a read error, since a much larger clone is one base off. This CDR3 is CATRDREYEQFF. CDR3 DNA: TGTGCCACCCGTGACAGGGAATACGAGCAGTTCTTC. This rearrangement joins TRBV10-3 to TRBJ2-1; TRBD1 matches at 7 bases. Germline assignment: CDR1 ENHRY and CDR2 SYGVKD. V shed 10 bases, J shed 10 bases, and the junction held 10 bases outside the gene matches. This CDR3 is built from 12 residues.

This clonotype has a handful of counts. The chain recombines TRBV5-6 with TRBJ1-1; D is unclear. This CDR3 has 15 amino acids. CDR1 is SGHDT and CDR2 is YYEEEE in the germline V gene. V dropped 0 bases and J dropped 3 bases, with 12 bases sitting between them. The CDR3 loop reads CASSLAGLGDTEAFF. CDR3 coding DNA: TGTGCCAGCAGCTTGGCCGGACTTGGGGACACTGAAGCTTTCTTT.

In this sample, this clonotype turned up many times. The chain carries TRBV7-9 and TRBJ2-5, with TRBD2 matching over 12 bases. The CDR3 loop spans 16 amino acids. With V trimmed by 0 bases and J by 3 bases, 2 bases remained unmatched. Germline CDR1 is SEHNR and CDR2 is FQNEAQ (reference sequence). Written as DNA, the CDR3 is TGTGCCAGCAGCTTAGCGCGGACTAGCGGGGAAGAGACCCAGTACTTC. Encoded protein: CASSLARTSGEETQYF.

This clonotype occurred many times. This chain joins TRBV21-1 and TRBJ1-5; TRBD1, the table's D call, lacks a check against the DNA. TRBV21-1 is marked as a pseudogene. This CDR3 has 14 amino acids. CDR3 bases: TGTGCCAGCAACGACAGGGGGCGAGAACAGCCCCAGCATTTT. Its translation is CASNDRGREQPQHF.

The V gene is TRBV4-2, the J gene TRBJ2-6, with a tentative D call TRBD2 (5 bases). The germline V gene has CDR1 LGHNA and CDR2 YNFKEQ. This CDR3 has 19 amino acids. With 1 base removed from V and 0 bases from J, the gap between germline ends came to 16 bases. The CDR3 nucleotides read TGTGCCAGCAGCCAAGCAGGCGGAGGTATAAACTCTGGGGCCAACGTCCTGACTTTC. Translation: CASSQAGGGINSGANVLTF.

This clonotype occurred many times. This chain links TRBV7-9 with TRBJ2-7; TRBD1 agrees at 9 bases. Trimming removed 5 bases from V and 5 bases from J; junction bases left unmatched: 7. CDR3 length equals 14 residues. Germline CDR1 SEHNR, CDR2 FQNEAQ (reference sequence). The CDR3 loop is CASSTGTGSHEQYF. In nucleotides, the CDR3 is TGTGCCAGCAGCACCGGGACAGGGTCCCACGAGCAGTACTTC.